This T cell receptor (beta chain) is drawn from a study of shared T cell receptors in the human thymus. Germline V gives CDR1 MNHEY, CDR2 SMNVEV (reference sequence). Trimming shortened V by 5 bases and J by 1 base, and 9 bases separated the two germline ends. The CDR3 contains 14 residues. The repertoire was sequenced with immunoSEQ multiplex PCR; TCRdb's copy has only in-frame clones and lacks some. The sample consists of about 380,000 clones, over 90% of them appearing once. The sequenced sample consisted of thymocytes. The rearrangement joins TRBV27 to TRBJ2-4, with unresolved D. The receptor comes from a human donor. The CDR3 region is CASSPSRAKNIQYF. The CDR3 DNA is TGTGCCAGCAGTCCCTCCCGGGCCAAAAACATTCAGTACTTC.